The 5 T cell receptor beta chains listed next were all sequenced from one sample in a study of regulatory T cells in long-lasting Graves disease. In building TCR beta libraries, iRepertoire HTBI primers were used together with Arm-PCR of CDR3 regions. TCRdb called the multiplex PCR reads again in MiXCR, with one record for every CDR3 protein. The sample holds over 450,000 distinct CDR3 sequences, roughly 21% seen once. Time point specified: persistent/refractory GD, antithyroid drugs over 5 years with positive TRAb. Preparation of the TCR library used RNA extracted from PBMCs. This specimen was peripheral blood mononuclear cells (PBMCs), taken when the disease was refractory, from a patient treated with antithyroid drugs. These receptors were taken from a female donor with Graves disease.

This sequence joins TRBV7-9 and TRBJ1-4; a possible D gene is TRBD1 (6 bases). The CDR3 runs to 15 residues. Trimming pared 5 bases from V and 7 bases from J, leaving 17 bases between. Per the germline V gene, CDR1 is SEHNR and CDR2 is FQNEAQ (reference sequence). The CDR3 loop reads CASSQERGRAEKLFF. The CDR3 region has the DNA TGTGCCAGCAGCCAAGAGCGGGGGCGCGCTGAAAAACTGTTTTTT. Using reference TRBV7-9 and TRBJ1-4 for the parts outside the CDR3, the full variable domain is DTGVSQNPRHKITKRGQNVTFRCDPISEHNRLYWYRQTLGQGPEFLTYFQNEAQLEKSRLLSDRFSAERPKGSFSTLEIQRTEQGDSAMYLCASSQERGRAEKLFFGSGTQLSVL.

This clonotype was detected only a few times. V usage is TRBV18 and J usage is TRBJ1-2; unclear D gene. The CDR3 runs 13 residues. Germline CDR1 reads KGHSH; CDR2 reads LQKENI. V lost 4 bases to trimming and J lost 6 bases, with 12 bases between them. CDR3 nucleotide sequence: TGTGCCAGCTCACTCGTCCGGGAGCATGGCTACACCTTC. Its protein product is CASSLVREHGYTF.

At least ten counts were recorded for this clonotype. This chain's CDR3 is CASSHPTGTSSETQYF. The CDR3 coding sequence is TGTGCCAGCAGTCACCCAACCGGGACTAGCTCAGAGACCCAGTACTTC. The V call is TRBV28, the J call TRBJ2-5, with 9 nucleotides matching TRBD2. J was trimmed by 4 bases and V by 5 bases; bases with no gene match: 11. CDR3 size: 16 residues. Germline CDR1 and CDR2: MDHEN and SYDVKM.

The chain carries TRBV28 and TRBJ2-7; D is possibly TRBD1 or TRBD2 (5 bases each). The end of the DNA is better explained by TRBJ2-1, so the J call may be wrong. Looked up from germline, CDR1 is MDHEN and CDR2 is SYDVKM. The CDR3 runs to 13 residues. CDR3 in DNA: TGTGCCAGCAGTTTTGGGGGTGTAAATGAGCAGTTCTTC. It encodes CASSFGGVNEQFF.

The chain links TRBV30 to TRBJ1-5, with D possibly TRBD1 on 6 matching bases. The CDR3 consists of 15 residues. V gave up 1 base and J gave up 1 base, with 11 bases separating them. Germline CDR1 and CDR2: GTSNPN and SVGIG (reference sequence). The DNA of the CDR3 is TGTGCCTGGAGTGCACCGGACAGAAGCAATCAGCCCCAGCATTTT. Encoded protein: CAWSAPDRSNQPQHF.